These 14 T cell receptor beta chains were sequenced from one sample in a study of PD-1 blockade in classical Hodgkin lymphoma. Here immunoSEQ multiplex PCR was the method, and the copy in TCRdb shows in-frame clones only, minus some. The sample consists of over 6,500 clones, 75% to 80% of them appearing once. Time point specified: cycle 4 day 1 (C4D1), after five to seven weeks of nivolumab. Each and every patient relapsed after autologous stem cell transplantation, and patients got differing brentuximab vedotin exposure. This specimen consisted of peripheral blood mononuclear cells (PBMCs), obtained before the fourth cycle of nivolumab. These TCRs come from a human donor with classical Hodgkin lymphoma.

The chain joins TRBV6-1 to TRBJ2-7; TRBD2 matches at 12 bases. This CDR3 is 13 amino acids long. Trimming cost V 8 bases and J 5 bases; bases outside gene matches: 4. Germline V gene data show CDR1 as MNHNS and CDR2 as SASEGT. DNA for the CDR3: TGTGCCAGCCAGACTAGCGGGGGCCACGAGCAGTACTTC. Protein sequence: CASQTSGGHEQYF.

The chain employs TRBV7-3 and TRBJ1-1; D gene uncertain. Germline CDR1 SGHTA, CDR2 FQGTGA. The CDR3 spans 18 residues. The V and J ends lost 2 bases and 3 bases respectively, with 22 bases between them. The CDR3 sequence: CASSLYPTGGVLDTEAFF. The CDR3, as DNA: TGTGCCAGCAGCTTATACCCTACGGGTGGGGTTTTGGACACTGAAGCTTTCTTT.

V is TRBV28 and J is TRBJ1-2; D remains unclear. Germline CDR1 MDHEN, CDR2 SYDVKM. The V and J ends lost 6 bases and 3 bases respectively, with 14 bases between them. The CDR3 totals 14 residues. CDR3 in DNA: TGTGCCAGCAGCCCCTGGGATGGAGACTATGGCTACACCTTC. Residues: CASSPWDGDYGYTF.

The chain links TRBV7-8 to TRBJ2-1; TRBD2 matches at 10 bases. The germline V gene has CDR1 SGHVS and CDR2 FQNEAQ. The ends lost 1 base at V and 5 bases at J; junction bases unmatched: 5. The CDR3 has 16 residues. The CDR3: CASSLEPGLANNEQFF. The CDR3 DNA reads as TGTGCCAGCAGCTTAGAACCGGGACTAGCGAACAATGAGCAGTTCTTC.

The chain is built from TRBV4-1 and TRBJ2-7, with 7 bases fitting TRBD2. In germline, CDR1 is MGHRA, CDR2 YSYEKL. CDR3 length: 16 residues. V was clipped by 6 bases and J by 5 bases; unmatched bases: 16. CDR3 region: CASSGREVTGGDEQYF. CDR3 coding DNA: TGCGCCAGCAGTGGGAGGGAGGTGACCGGAGGTGACGAGCAGTACTTC.

The chain combines TRBV11-1 with TRBJ2-5, with 9 bases aligning to TRBD2. The CDR3 consists of 16 residues. Per the germline V gene, CDR1 is SGHAT and CDR2 is FQDESV (reference sequence). Trimming at V came to 5 bases and at J to 2 bases, leaving 9 bases not matched to a gene. The CDR3 loop is CASSPSTLAGQETQYF. As DNA, the CDR3 is TGTGCCAGCAGCCCCTCTACTCTAGCGGGGCAAGAGACCCAGTACTTC.

The J gene is TRBJ1-2, the V gene TRBV10-3; 10 bases are a match to TRBD1. V shed 0 bases and J 7 bases; nucleotides not matched to a gene: 5. Per germline, CDR1 ENHRY and CDR2 SYGVKD. There are 15 residues in the CDR3. The CDR3 is CAISESGQGFGGYTF. As DNA, the CDR3 is TGTGCCATCAGTGAGTCGGGACAGGGGTTTGGTGGCTACACCTTC.

The chain joins TRBV5-4 to TRBJ2-5, with D possibly matching TRBD2 (6 bases). Germline V gene data show CDR1 as SGHNT and CDR2 as YYREEE (reference sequence). This CDR3 contains 15 residues. The V and J ends lost 4 bases and 0 bases respectively, with 13 bases between them. CDR3 region: CASSPPLADQETQYF. The CDR3, as DNA: TGTGCCAGCAGCCCCCCCTTAGCGGACCAAGAGACCCAGTACTTC.

V is TRBV2 and J is TRBJ1-4, with D possibly matching TRBD1 (5 bases). This CDR3 contains 12 residues. Trimming took off 2 bases at V and 7 bases at J, with 5 bases between the two ends. CDR1 and CDR2 (germline): SNHLY, FYNNEI. CDR3 DNA: TGTGCCAGCAGTGAACAGGGTGAAAAACTGTTTTTT. It is translated as CASSEQGEKLFF.

V and J are TRBV28 and TRBJ1-4, with D tentatively TRBD1 (6 bases). Trimming removed 5 bases from V and 8 bases from J, with 15 bases in between. The CDR3 has 14 amino acids. Germline loops: CDR1 MDHEN, CDR2 SYDVKM. The chain's CDR3 is CASSDQGIGEKLFF. CDR3 nucleotide sequence: TGTGCCAGCAGTGATCAGGGGATCGGCGAAAAACTGTTTTTT. The complete variable domain, with remaining parts taken from reference TRBV28 and TRBJ1-4, reads DVKVTQSSRYLVKRTGEKVFLECVQDMDHENMFWYRQDPGLGLRLIYFSYDVKMKEKGDIPEGYSVSREKKERFSLILESASTNQTSMYLCASSDQGIGEKLFFGSGTQLSVL.

The chain recombines TRBV28 with TRBJ2-1; 7 bases fit TRBD1. The length of the CDR3 is 14 residues. CDR1 MDHEN and CDR2 SYDVKM come from the germline V gene. The trim removed 3 bases at V and 2 bases at J, leaving 1 base unmatched. The DNA of the CDR3 is TGTGCCAGCAGTTTGACAGGGCCCTACAATGAGCAGTTCTTC. Residues: CASSLTGPYNEQFF.

This clone was recorded once. The chain carries TRBV19 and TRBJ1-1; D is ambiguous. The germline CDR1 and CDR2 sequences are LNHDA and SQIVND (reference sequence). CDR3 length: 14 amino acids. V was pared by 5 bases and J by 2 bases, with 12 bases between. CDR3 sequence (DNA): TGTGCCAGTAGTTACCATCGAGACAACACTGAAGCTTTCTTT. Amino acid sequence: CASSYHRDNTEAFF.

The chain combines TRBV19 with TRBJ2-1; 7 bases align to TRBD2. The CDR3 contains 13 residues. Germline-derived CDR1 and CDR2 are LNHDA and SQIVND (reference sequence). The trim removed 5 bases at V and 8 bases at J, leaving 6 bases unmatched. CDR3 loop: CASSVRLADEQFF. CDR3 coding DNA: TGTGCCAGTAGTGTCCGACTAGCTGATGAGCAGTTCTTC.

The chain is built from TRBV2 and TRBJ2-5; 8 nucleotides agree with TRBD1. This CDR3 comprises 15 residues. J lost 1 base, V lost 5 bases, and 6 bases had no gene match. Per germline, CDR1 SNHLY and CDR2 FYNNEI. The CDR3 loop is CASSSDRASQETQYF. CDR3 coding DNA: TGTGCCAGCAGTTCGGACAGGGCGAGCCAAGAGACCCAGTACTTC.